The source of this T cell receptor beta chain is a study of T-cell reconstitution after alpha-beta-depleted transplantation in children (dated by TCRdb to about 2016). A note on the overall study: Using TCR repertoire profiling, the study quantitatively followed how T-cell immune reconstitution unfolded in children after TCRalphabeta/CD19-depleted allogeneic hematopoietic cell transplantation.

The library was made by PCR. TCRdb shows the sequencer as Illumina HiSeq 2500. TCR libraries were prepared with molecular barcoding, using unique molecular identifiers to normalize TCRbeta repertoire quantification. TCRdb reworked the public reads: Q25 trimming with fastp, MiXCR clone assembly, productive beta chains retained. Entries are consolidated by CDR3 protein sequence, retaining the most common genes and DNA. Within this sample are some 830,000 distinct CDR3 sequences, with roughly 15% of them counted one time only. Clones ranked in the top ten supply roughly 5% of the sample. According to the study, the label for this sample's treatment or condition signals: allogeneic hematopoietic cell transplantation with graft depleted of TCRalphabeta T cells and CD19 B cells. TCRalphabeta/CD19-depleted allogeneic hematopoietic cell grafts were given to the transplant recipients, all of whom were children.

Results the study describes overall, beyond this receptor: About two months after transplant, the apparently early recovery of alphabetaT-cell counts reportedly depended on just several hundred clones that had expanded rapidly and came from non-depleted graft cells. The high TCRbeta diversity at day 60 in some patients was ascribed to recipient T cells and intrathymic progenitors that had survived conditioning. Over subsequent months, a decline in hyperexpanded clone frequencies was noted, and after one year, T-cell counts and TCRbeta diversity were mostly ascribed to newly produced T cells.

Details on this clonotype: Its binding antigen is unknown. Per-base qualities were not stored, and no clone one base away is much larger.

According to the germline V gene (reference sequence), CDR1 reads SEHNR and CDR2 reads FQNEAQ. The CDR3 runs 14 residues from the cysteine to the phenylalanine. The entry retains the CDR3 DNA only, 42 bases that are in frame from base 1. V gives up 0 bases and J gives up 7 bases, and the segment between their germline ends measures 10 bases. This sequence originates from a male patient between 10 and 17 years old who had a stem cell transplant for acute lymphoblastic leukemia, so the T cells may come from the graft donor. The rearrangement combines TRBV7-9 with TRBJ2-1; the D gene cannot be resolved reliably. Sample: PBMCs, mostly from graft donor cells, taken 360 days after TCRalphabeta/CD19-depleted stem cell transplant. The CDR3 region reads CASSLALPENEQFF. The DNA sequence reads TGTGCCAGCAGCTTAGCGCTACCGGAGAATGAGCAGTTCTTC.